A single sample is the source of the 9 T cell receptor beta chains below, sequenced in a study of T cells in tuberculosis. The table came from immunoSEQ multiplex PCR; TCRdb's copy has only in-frame clones and leaves some out. The sample has some 40,000 clones, less than 95% seen once; the top ten hold 4% to 5.5%. Time point specified: new active TB diagnosis, blood taken before or within 7 days of starting treatment. The input for sequencing was PBMCs, taken at tuberculosis diagnosis. These receptors all come from an adult with tuberculosis.

The V call is TRBV7-2, the J call TRBJ1-5, with D possibly matching TRBD1 (5 bases). V lost 6 bases, J lost 6 bases, and 15 bases lay in between. The length of the CDR3 is 14 residues. From germline, CDR1 is SGHTA and CDR2 FQGNSA. The CDR3 sequence: CASSSTGLGQPQHF. The CDR3 region has the DNA TGTGCCAGCAGTTCTACAGGCCTGGGTCAGCCCCAGCATTTT.

The genes are TRBV5-8 and TRBJ1-5; the match to TRBD1 covers 10 bases. This CDR3 spans 19 amino acids. CDR1 and CDR2 from the germline V gene are SGHTS and YDEGEE. V lost 5 bases, J lost 2 bases, and 16 bases stayed unmatched. CDR3 sequence reads: CASSPRQGARGEGNQPQHF. The CDR3 DNA follows: TGTGCCAGCAGTCCGAGACAGGGGGCGCGAGGTGAGGGCAATCAGCCCCAGCATTTT.

This sequence joins TRBV19 and TRBJ2-1; 10 nucleotides agree with TRBD1. Trimming removed 4 bases from V and 6 bases from J; junction bases left unmatched: 6. The CDR3 totals 15 residues. Looked up from germline, CDR1 is LNHDA and CDR2 is SQIVND (reference sequence). CDR3 DNA sequence: TGTGCCAGTAGTACCTTGGGGGACAGGGGCAATGAGCAGTTCTTC. It encodes CASSTLGDRGNEQFF.

The chain links TRBV5-1 to TRBJ2-3, with 7 bases aligning to TRBD2. The germline gives CDR1 SGHRS, CDR2 YFSETQ. This CDR3 contains 16 residues. With 3 bases clipped from V and 3 bases from J, the junction kept 10 bases outside the gene matches. The DNA for the CDR3 is TGCGCCAGCAGCTGGGAGGACGGGGGGAAGACAGATACGCAGTATTTT. It specifies CASSWEDGGKTDTQYF. The whole variable domain, remainder taken from reference TRBV5-1 and TRBJ2-3, is KAGVTQTPRYLIKTRGQQVTLSCSPISGHRSVSWYQQTPGQGLQFLFEYFSETQRNKGNFPGRFSGRQFSNSRSEMNVSTLELGDSALYLCASSWEDGGKTDTQYFGPGTRLTVL.

The rearrangement uses TRBV30 and TRBJ1-1, with D possibly TRBD1 on 5 matching bases. Germline-derived CDR1 and CDR2 are GTSNPN and SVGIG (reference sequence). Trimming left V 1 base short and J 0 bases short, with 6 bases between. CDR3 length: 13 residues. The chain's CDR3 is CAWSGQLNTEAFF. The CDR3 DNA reads as TGTGCCTGGAGTGGACAGCTGAACACTGAAGCTTTCTTT. Filled out from reference TRBV30 and TRBJ1-1, the complete variable domain reads SQTIHQWPATLVQPVGSPLSLECTVEGTSNPNLYWYRQAAGRGLQLLFYSVGIGQISSEVPQNLSASRPQDRQFILSSKKLLLSDSGFYLCAWSGQLNTEAFFGQGTRLTVV.

The rearrangement joins TRBV10-3 to TRBJ2-7, with D maybe TRBD1 (5 bases). The V gene lost 4 bases and the J gene lost 2 bases, with 15 bases spanning the gap. From germline, CDR1 is ENHRY and CDR2 SYGVKD. The CDR3 sequence is 15 residues long. In DNA form, the CDR3 reads TGTGCCATCAGTGGGAACGACAGAGAACCCTACGAGCAGTACTTC. This encodes CAISGNDREPYEQYF.

The chain uses TRBV5-1 and TRBJ1-3, with D uncertain. The CDR3 is 14 amino acids. Germline CDR1 and CDR2: SGHRS and YFSETQ. Trimming took off 0 bases at V and 0 bases at J, with 4 bases between the two ends. The CDR3 sequence is CASSLASSGNTIYF. CDR3 coding DNA: TGCGCCAGCAGCTTGGCCAGCTCTGGAAACACCATATATTTT.

The chain uses TRBV7-9 and TRBJ2-3; D gene unclear. The CDR3 spans 14 residues. V was cut by 7 bases and J by 2 bases, with 13 bases left in between. Looked up from germline, CDR1 is SEHNR and CDR2 is FQNEAQ (reference sequence). The CDR3 DNA follows: TGTGCCAGCAAGCTTGGTCGGGTCACAGATACGCAGTATTTT. Translation gives CASKLGRVTDTQYF.

The chain employs TRBV6-6 and TRBJ1-5; the D gene is possibly TRBD1 (5 bases). The CDR3 extends over 15 amino acids. The germline V and J ends were trimmed by 2 bases and 3 bases, with 11 bases remaining between them. CDR1 is MNHNY and CDR2 is SVGAGI in the germline V gene (reference sequence). CDR3 nucleotide sequence: TGTGCCAGCAGTTACATGGCGGGGGACAATCAGCCCCAGCATTTT. Amino acid sequence: CASSYMAGDNQPQHF.